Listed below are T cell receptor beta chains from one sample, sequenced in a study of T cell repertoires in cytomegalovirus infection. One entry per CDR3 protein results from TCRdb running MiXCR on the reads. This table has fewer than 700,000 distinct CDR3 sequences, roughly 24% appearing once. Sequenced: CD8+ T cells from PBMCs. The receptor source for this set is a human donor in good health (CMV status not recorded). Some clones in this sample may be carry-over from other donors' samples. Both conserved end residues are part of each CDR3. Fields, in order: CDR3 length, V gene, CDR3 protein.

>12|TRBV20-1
CSATHWTNEQFF
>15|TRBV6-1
CASSPSVARGNEQFF
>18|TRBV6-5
CASSYDTGLGSSYNEQFF
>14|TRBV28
CASSLSGTLRTQYF
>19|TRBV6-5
CASSSRLAGTIIGTDTQYF
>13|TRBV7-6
CASSSRRTGELFF
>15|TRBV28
CASSSPRQSTGELFF
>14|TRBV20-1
CSATPPNRYNEQFF
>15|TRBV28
CASSLSPGRNTEAFF
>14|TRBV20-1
CSALDREEVDTQYF
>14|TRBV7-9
CASSPRTGGWEQYF
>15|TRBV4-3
CASSQGSGVGETQYF
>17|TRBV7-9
CASSSVLDPARGEKLFF
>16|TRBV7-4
CASSLRPTLGTDTQYF
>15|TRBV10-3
CAISDPDRGGEKLFF
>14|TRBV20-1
CSARDGTSTDTQYF
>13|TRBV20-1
CSASAGDTGELFF
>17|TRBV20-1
CSARALGAGDVDTEAFF
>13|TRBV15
CATSRDTGDTQYF
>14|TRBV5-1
CASSTSGGPYEQYF
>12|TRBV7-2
CASSYGQPEQFF
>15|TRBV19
CASSPIRDTLQPQHF
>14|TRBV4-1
CASSHNSEDNEQFF
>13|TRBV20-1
CSASSSAAAAQYF
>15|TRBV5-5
CASSNGYSGSDEQYF
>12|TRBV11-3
CASRGDSAEAFF
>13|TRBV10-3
CAISGTGDTEAFF
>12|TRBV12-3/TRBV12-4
CAGSYLNYGYTF
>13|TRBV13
CASTTWELDEQYF
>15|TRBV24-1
CATSEGPTTNRPQHF
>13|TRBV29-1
CSALRQLNTEAFF
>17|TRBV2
CASSLTHAASGANVLTF
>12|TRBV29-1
CSVPSPVETQYF
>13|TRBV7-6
CVSSESSNQPQHF
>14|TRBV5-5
CASSLIDGANVLTF
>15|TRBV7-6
CASSLVLGEYNEQFF
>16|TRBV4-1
CASSQQQGPSSYGYTF
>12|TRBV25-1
CASGLGYTEAFF
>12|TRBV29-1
CSVVQGPGELFF
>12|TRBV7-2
CVVAGVTGELFF